The clone carrying this TCR beta chain was recorded many times. Its target is unknown. This sample was included in a study of blood T cells in healthy people across ages. The wider study: Capturing about one barcoded beta molecule per two T cells was achieved by template switching.

The CDR3 spans 14 residues. CDR1 is SGHKS and CDR2 is YYEKEE in the germline V gene (reference sequence). The V end lost 4 bases, the J end lost 0 bases, and 9 bases lay between the germline ends. A second PCR of about 7 to 12 cycles used a sample-barcoded 5' primer and a J-beta primer mix. TCRdb re-called the 5' RACE reads with MiXCR, one entry per CDR3 protein. Here the sample spans 250,000 to 300,000 distinct CDR3 sequences, around 27% being singletons. Whole-study results and caveats: Estimates based on one million T cells were treated as lower bounds.

The authors isolated at least 7 million PBMCs per sample. The genes are TRBV5-5 and TRBJ2-3; D is ambiguous. Sequencing was done on a sample of blood. This clonotype was sampled from a woman aged 70-85 years in good health. CDR3 sequence reads: CASSLHTSTDTQYF. Here the CDR3 DNA reads TGTGCCAGCAGCCTTCACACTAGCACAGATACGCAGTATTTT.